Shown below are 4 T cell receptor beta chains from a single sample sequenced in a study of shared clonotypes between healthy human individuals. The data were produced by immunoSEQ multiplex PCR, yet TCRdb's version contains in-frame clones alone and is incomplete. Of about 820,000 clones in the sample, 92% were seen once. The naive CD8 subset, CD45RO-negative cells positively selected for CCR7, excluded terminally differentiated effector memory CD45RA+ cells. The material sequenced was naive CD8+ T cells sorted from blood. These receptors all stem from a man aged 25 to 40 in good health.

The CDR3 is CAWSEQGSGEQYF. CDR3 nucleotides: TGTGCCTGGAGTGAGCAGGGGTCGGGCGAGCAGTACTTC. The chain joins TRBV30 to TRBJ2-7, with a possible D match to TRBD1 (6 bases). Looked up from germline, CDR1 is GTSNPN and CDR2 is SVGIG (reference sequence). Trimming removed 1 base from V and 6 bases from J, with 13 bases in between. The CDR3 totals 13 residues.

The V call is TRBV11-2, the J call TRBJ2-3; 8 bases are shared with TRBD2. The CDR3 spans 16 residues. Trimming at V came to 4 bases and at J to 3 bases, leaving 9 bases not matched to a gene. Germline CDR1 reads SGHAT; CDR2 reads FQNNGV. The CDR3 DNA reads TGTGCCAGCAGCTCCCAAGCGGGAGCGGAAACAGATACGCAGTATTTT. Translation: CASSSQAGAETDTQYF. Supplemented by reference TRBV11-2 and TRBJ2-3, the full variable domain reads EAGVAQSPRYKIIEKRQSVAFWCNPISGHATLYWYQQILGQGPKLLIQFQNNGVVDDSQLPKDRFSAERLKGVDSTLKIQPAKLEDSAVYLCASSSQAGAETDTQYFGPGTRLTVL.

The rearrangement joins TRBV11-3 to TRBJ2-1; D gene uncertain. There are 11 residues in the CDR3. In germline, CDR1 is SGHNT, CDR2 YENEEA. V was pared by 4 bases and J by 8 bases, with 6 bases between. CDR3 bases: TGTGCCAGCAGCTCCGGTCATGAGCAGTTCTTC. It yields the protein CASSSGHEQFF.

In nucleotides, the CDR3 is TGTGCCAGCAGTTACGTGAACACTGAAGCTTTCTTT. Translated: CASSYVNTEAFF. This chain connects TRBV6-6 to TRBJ1-1; no clear D gene. V lost 2 bases, J lost 0 bases, and 1 base lay in between. CDR1 MNHNY and CDR2 SVGAGI come from the germline V gene (reference sequence). The CDR3 runs 12 residues.